This T cell receptor beta chain was recovered during a study of blood T cells in healthy people across ages. Notes on the study in general: Greater diversity and more naive CD4+ cells were seen in long-lived donors than in aged donors. Estimates of total diversity, which came from one million sequenced T cells, were considered to be underestimates. Age advanced and TCR beta diversity per million T cells fell, roughly linearly.

As for this clonotype: As yet, its antigen is unknown.

Through a sample-barcoded 5' primer and a J-beta primer mix, a second PCR was run for roughly 7 to 11 cycles. TCRdb reprocessed the 5' RACE reads via MiXCR and lists one record per CDR3 protein. The sample holds more than 1.4 million distinct CDR3 sequences, approximately 38% seen once. Each sample gave at least 6 million isolated PBMCs. Germline values: CDR1 SGDLS, CDR2 YYNGEE. The V and J ends lost 6 bases and 5 bases respectively, with 29 bases between them. The CDR3 totals 18 residues. The V call is TRBV9, the J call TRBJ2-5; tentatively, D is TRBD1 (6 bases). Sequencing used blood. This TCR was recovered from a young woman in good health. The CDR3 loop is CASTPGAARRAFGETQYF. The CDR3 region has the DNA TGTGCCAGCACCCCAGGGGCGGCACGGCGGGCGTTTGGGGAGACCCAGTACTTC. Looking up the rest from reference TRBV9 and TRBJ2-5 gives the full variable domain: DSGVTQTPKHLITATGQRVTLRCSPRSGDLSVYWYQQSLDQGLQFLIQYYNGEERAKGNILERFSAQQFPDLHSELNLSSLELGDSALYFCASTPGAARRAFGETQYFGPGTRLLVL.